The 9 T cell receptor beta chains listed next were all sequenced from one sample in a study of cytomegalovirus exposure and HLA in healthy donors. PCR involved 60 Vbeta and 13 Jbeta primers. TCRdb's copy holds only in-frame clones and misses some; the assay was immunoSEQ multiplex PCR. The sample holds 90,000 to 120,000 clones, 80% to 90% seen once. Sample: PBMCs. The origin of the receptors is a woman under 30 in good health and CMV-seronegative.

The rearrangement links TRBV7-8 to TRBJ1-6, with D possibly matching TRBD1 (6 bases). Per the germline V gene, CDR1 is SGHVS and CDR2 is FQNEAQ. This CDR3 has 13 amino acids. Trimming took off 2 bases at V and 8 bases at J, with 7 bases between the two ends. The CDR3 reads CASSLNRDSPLHF. DNA for the CDR3: TGTGCCAGCAGCTTAAACAGGGATTCACCCCTCCACTTT.

Comments on this clone: At the DNA level, this CDR3 is encoded by other sequences in the same sample as well. The chain combines TRBV28 with TRBJ2-2, with D tentatively TRBD2 (5 bases). V lost 4 bases, J lost 1 base, and 10 bases lay in between. CDR3 length: 15 residues. Germline V gene sequence: CDR1 MDHEN, CDR2 SYDVKM. In nucleotides, the CDR3 is TGTGCCAGCAGTTCGCCAGCGGAGAACACCGGGGAGCTGTTTTTT. Translated, it gives CASSSPAENTGELFF.

The table lists this clone with a few counts. The chain uses TRBV4-3 and TRBJ2-1, with 8 bases that match TRBD2. This CDR3 contains 15 residues. CDR1 is LGHNA and CDR2 is YSLEER in the germline V gene. J gave up 7 bases and V 1 base, and 6 bases lay outside the gene matches. CDR3 protein: CASSQGQRELNEQFF. The CDR3, as DNA: TGCGCCAGCAGCCAAGGTCAGCGGGAGCTAAATGAGCAGTTCTTC.

The V call is TRBV5-6, the J call TRBJ2-2; possible D gene TRBD1, 6 bases. Germline CDR1 and CDR2: SGHDT and YYEEEE. The CDR3 extends over 17 amino acids. Trimming cost V 5 bases and J 0 bases, with 17 bases left between them. CDR3 residues: CASSPTPQGPNTGELFF. The CDR3 DNA follows: TGTGCCAGCAGTCCAACACCCCAGGGGCCGAACACCGGGGAGCTGTTTTTT.

This clone showed up just once. This sequence joins TRBV2 and TRBJ1-2, with unresolved D. The CDR3 has 12 residues. Germline V lookup: CDR1 SNHLY, CDR2 FYNNEI. Deletions cut 0 bases from V and 4 bases from J, with 3 bases between. CDR3 amino acids: CASSEARYGYTF. CDR3 DNA: TGTGCCAGCAGTGAAGCTCGCTATGGCTACACCTTC.

The V and J genes are TRBV29-1 and TRBJ2-7; possibly TRBD2 for D (6 bases). V dropped 6 bases and J dropped 1 base, with 13 bases sitting between them. The CDR3 is made up of 13 amino acids. Germline CDR1 and CDR2: SQVTM and ANQGSEA. The CDR3 DNA reads as TGCAGCGTAGCCGGGAGCGATTCCTACGAGCAGTACTTC. Its protein is CSVAGSDSYEQYF.

This clone was counted once. This chain links TRBV25-1 with TRBJ2-1; 10 bases are a match to TRBD1. This CDR3 region has 17 residues. With V trimmed by 6 bases and J by 9 bases, 17 bases remained unmatched. Germline V CDR1 and CDR2: MGHDK, SYGVNS. The chain's CDR3 is CASSPSRDRGPTGEQFF. In DNA, the CDR3 is TGTGCCAGCAGCCCTAGCCGGGACAGGGGACCTACAGGTGAGCAGTTCTTC.

This clone has only one observation. The V gene is TRBV5-4, the J gene TRBJ2-3; TRBD2 is a possible D gene (6 bases). V shed 0 bases and J shed 5 bases, with 13 bases lying between them. Germline V lookup: CDR1 SGHNT, CDR2 YYREEE (reference sequence). The CDR3 is made up of 15 amino acids. CDR3 DNA: TGTGCCAGCAGCTTGGAGGGGACTTCTGAAGATACGCAGTATTTT. It specifies CASSLEGTSEDTQYF.

The chain combines TRBV6-6 with TRBJ2-7; a possible D gene is TRBD2 (5 bases). V was shortened by 6 bases and J by 4 bases, with 13 bases between the two germline ends. This CDR3 is 13 amino acids long. Germline loops: CDR1 MNHNY, CDR2 SVGAGI (reference sequence). The CDR3 nucleotides read TGTGCCAGCAGCCGGCTAGCTTCTTACGAGCAGTACTTC. Its translation is CASSRLASYEQYF.